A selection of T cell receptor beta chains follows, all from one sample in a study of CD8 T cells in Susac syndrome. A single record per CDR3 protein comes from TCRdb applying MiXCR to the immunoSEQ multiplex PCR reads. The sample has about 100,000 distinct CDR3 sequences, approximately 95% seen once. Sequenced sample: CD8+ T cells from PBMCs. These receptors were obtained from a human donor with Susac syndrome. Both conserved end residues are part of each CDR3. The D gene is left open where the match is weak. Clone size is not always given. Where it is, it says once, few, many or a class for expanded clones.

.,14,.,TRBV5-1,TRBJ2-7,TGCGCCAGCAGCGACCGACGGGTTTCCTACGAGCAGTACTTC,CASSDRRVSYEQYF
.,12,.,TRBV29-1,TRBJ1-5,TGCAGCGTGGACGACGGAGTCCAGCCCCAGCATTTT,CSVDDGVQPQHF
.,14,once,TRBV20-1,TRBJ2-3,TGCAGTGGGGCGGTCGCTACTAGCACAGATACGCAGTATTTT,CSGAVATSTDTQYF
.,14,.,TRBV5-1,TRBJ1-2,TGCGCCAGCAGCTCGCATGGAGCTCTTGATGGCTACACCTTC,CASSSHGALDGYTF
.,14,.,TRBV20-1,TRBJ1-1,TGCAGTGCTAAGTCTCTCGGCCAGAACACTGAAGCTTTCTTT,CSAKSLGQNTEAFF
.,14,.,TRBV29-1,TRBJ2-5,TGCAGCGTTGAACTTCGAGGGTTGGGAGAGACCCAGTACTTC,CSVELRGLGETQYF
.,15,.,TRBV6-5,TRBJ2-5,TGTGCCAGCAGTTCCGGGACGATCCTCCAAGAGACCCAGTACTTC,CASSSGTILQETQYF
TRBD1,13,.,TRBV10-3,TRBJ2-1,TGTGCCATCAGCCCGGGACAGGCCAATGAGCAGTTCTTC,CAISPGQANEQFF
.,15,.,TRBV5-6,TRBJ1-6,TGTGCCAGCAGCTTGTTGTCGGGCAGATATTCACCCCTCCACTTT,CASSLLSGRYSPLHF
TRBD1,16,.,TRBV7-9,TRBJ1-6,TGTGCCAGCAGCTTCCCGACAGGGCCATATAATTCACCCCTCCACTTT,CASSFPTGPYNSPLHF
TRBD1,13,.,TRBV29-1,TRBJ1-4,TGCAGCGCAGCAGGGGGTGGTAATGAAAAACTGTTTTTT,CSAAGGGNEKLFF
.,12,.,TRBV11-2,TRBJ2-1,TGTGCCAGCAGCCCCCTGGGAGGCGAGCAGTTCTTC,CASSPLGGEQFF
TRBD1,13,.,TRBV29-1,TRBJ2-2,TGCAGCGTTGACAGGGGGCTAACCGGGGAGCTGTTTTTT,CSVDRGLTGELFF
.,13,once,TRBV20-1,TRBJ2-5,TGCAGTGCTAGAGACGCCTCCCAAGAGACCCAGTACTTC,CSARDASQETQYF
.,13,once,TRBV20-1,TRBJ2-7,TGCAGTGCTAGAGATGTTAGCGACTACGAGCAGTACTTC,CSARDVSDYEQYF
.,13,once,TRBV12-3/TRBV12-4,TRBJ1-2,TGTGCCAGCAGTGGGTTATACGAGGGCGGCTACACCTTC,CASSGLYEGGYTF
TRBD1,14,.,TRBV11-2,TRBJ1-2,TGTGCCAGCAGCTTCGGGACAGGATCCTATGGCTACACCTTC,CASSFGTGSYGYTF
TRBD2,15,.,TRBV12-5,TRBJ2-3,TGTGCTAGTGGTTACGCGGGAGCTAGCACAGATACGCAGTATTTT,CASGYAGASTDTQYF
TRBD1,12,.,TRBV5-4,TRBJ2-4,TGTGCCAGCAGCGGGACAGAAAACATTCAGTACTTC,CASSGTENIQYF
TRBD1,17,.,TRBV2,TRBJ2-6,TGTGCCAGCAGGTGGGGACAGAGAGGGTCTGGGGCCAACGTCCTGACTTTC,CASRWGQRGSGANVLTF
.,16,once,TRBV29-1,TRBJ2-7,TGCAGCGTTGAACTGGAGCGGACAGCCAGCTCCTACGAGCAGTACTTC,CSVELERTASSYEQYF
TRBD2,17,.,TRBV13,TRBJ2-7,TGTGCCAGCAGCGGAAAAGGCTTAGCGGGTAGCTCCTACGAGCAGTACTTC,CASSGKGLAGSSYEQYF
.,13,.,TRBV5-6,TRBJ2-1,TGTGCCAGCAGCGGAGGAGGGGATGATGAGCAGTTCTTC,CASSGGGDDEQFF
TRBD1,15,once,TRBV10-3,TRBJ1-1,TGTGCCATCAGTGACGCGGACAGGGATGAAACTGAAGCTTTCTTT,CAISDADRDETEAFF
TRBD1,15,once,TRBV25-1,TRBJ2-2,TGTGCCAGCAGTCCTCAGAACAGGGGCACCGGGGAGCTGTTTTTT,CASSPQNRGTGELFF
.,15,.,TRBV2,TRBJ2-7,TGTGCCAGCAGTGAATGGTTGACACCAACCTACGAGCAGTACTTC,CASSEWLTPTYEQYF
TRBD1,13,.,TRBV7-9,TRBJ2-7,TGTGCCAGCAGCCAGGACAGGCTGGGGGAGCAGTACTTC,CASSQDRLGEQYF
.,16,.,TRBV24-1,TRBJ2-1,TGTGCCACCAGTGATACCCCGGGACTCCCCTGGAATGAGCAGTTCTTC,CATSDTPGLPWNEQFF
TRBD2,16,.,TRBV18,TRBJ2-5,TGTGCCAGCTCACCACCGAGCGGGGGTAACCAAGAGACCCAGTACTTC,CASSPPSGGNQETQYF
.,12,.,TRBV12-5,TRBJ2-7,TGTGCTAGTGGATCAGGGGATTACGAGCAGTACTTC,CASGSGDYEQYF
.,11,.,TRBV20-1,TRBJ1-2,TGCAGTGCTAGACCCGCGCTTGGCTACACCTTC,CSARPALGYTF
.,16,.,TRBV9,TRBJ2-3,TGTGCCAGCAGCGTCGCGGGAAGGTGGGCCACAGATACGCAGTATTTT,CASSVAGRWATDTQYF
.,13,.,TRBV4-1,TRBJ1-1,TGCGCCAGCAGCCGTGGGGGAAACACTGAAGCTTTCTTT,CASSRGGNTEAFF
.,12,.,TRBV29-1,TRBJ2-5,TGCAGCGTTGAAGGGTTTCAGGAGACCCAGTACTTC,CSVEGFQETQYF
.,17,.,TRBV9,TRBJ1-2,TGTGCCAGCGCTCCCTCCCAGGCGGGGACGACTGGCGATGGCTACACCTTC,CASAPSQAGTTGDGYTF
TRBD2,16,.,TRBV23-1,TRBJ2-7,TGCGCCAGCAGTCAAATGCTTAGCGGGCGCTCCTACGAGCAGTACTTC,CASSQMLSGRSYEQYF
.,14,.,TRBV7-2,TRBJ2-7,TGTGCCAGCAGCCCCCTTCCCGGGACACCAGAGCAGTACTTC,CASSPLPGTPEQYF
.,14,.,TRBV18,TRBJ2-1,TGTGCCAGCTCGCTCGCGTTGGGGACAAGTTTTGAGTTCTTC,CASSLALGTSFEFF
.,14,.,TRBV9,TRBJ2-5,TGTGCCAGCAGCGCCACCGGGGATCGGGAGACCCAGTACTTC,CASSATGDRETQYF
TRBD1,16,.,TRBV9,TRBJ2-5,TGTGCCAGCAGCGCCTCCGGGACAGTGATCCAAGAGACCCAGTACTTC,CASSASGTVIQETQYF
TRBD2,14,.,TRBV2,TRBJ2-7,TGTGCCAGCAGAGATAGCGGGGGGTCTTACGAGCAGTACTTC,CASRDSGGSYEQYF
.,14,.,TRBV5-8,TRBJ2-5,TGTGCCAGCAGCGCCGAGGTGGGGCAAGAGACCCAGTACTTC,CASSAEVGQETQYF